The clone carrying this T cell receptor beta chain was recorded once. Authors' processing steps: Amplifying reference gene primers gave estimates of nucleated cell counts. Profiled with immunoSEQ multiplex PCR; TCRdb holds only in-frame clones, not every one. Clone size and V and J calls were adopted from that table, with D and trimming inferred from the DNA. The sample holds some 130,000 clones, roughly 80% seen once. The junction had 6 bases not matched to a gene; V was cut back by 4 bases and J by 0 bases. In germline, CDR1 is SGDLS, CDR2 YYNGEE. This CDR3 has 15 amino acids. This sample was taken from a study of blood T cell repertoires in COVID-19. Across the whole study: Collection of acute and convalescent COVID-19 samples took place in the United States, Italy and Spain. Sources were T cells, B-cell-depleted T cells, or PBMCs; the material itself was cDNA or gDNA.

The TCR was taken from a man between 60 and 75 years old who had recovered from COVID-19. V usage is TRBV9 and J usage is TRBJ2-5, with 7 nucleotides matching TRBD1. Sample: peripheral blood. CDR3 DNA: TGTGCCAGCAGCCCTTGGGACAGCAACCAAGAGACCCAGTACTTC. It codes for CASSPWDSNQETQYF.